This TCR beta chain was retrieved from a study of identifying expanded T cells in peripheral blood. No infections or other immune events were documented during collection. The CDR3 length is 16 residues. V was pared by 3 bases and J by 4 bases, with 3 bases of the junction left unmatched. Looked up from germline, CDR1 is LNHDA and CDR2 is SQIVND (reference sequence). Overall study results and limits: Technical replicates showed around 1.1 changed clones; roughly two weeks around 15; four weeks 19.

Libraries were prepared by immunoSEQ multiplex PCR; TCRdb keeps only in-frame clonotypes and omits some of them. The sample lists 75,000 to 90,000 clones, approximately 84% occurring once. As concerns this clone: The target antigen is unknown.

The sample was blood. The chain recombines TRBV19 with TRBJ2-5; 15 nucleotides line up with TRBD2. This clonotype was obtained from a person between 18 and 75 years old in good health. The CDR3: CASSMGLAGGSETQYF. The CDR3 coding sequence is TGTGCCAGTAGTATGGGACTAGCGGGAGGCTCAGAGACCCAGTACTTC.